This T cell receptor beta chain was sequenced in a study of regulatory T cells in long-lasting Graves disease. CDR3-region Arm-PCR and iRepertoire HTBI primers produced the TCR beta libraries. TCRdb called the multiplex PCR reads again in MiXCR, with one record for every CDR3 protein. This table has 400,000 to 500,000 distinct CDR3 sequences, over 15% appearing once. As to time point: newly diagnosed GD, antithyroid drugs for less than 3 months. Isolated PBMC RNA provided the starting material for the TCR library. Investigators report Graves' disease was diagnosed under American Thyroid Association guidelines. There are many counts of this clonotype. The antigen remains undetermined. Broader study findings: The number of shared public clonotypes was higher in persistent patients (around 2,700) than new patients (about 910).

J was trimmed by 3 bases and V by 5 bases; bases with no gene match: 8. From germline, CDR1 is SGHNT and CDR2 YENEEA. The CDR3 loop spans 17 amino acids. This sample was also put to use in a study of T cells in Graves' hyperthyroidism and ophthalmopathy. That paper states: In the blood, most expanded thyroid clonotypes above 0.001 appeared as well.

This receptor was obtained from a young woman with Graves disease. The sample was peripheral blood mononuclear cells (PBMCs), taken at new diagnosis, from a patient treated with antithyroid drugs. The J gene is TRBJ2-1, the V gene TRBV11-3; TRBD2 aligns across 12 bases. The CDR3 coding sequence is TGTGCCAGCAGCCCCCGACTAGCGGGAGTTCTCTACAATGAGCAGTTCTTC. This gives the protein CASSPRLAGVLYNEQFF. The whole variable domain, remainder taken from reference TRBV11-3 and TRBJ2-1, is EAGVVQSPRYKIIEKKQPVAFWCNPISGHNTLYWYLQNLGQGPELLIRYENEEAVDDSQLPKDRFSAERLKGVDSTLKIQPAELGDSAVYLCASSPRLAGVLYNEQFFGPGTRLTVL.